The 26 T cell receptor beta chains below all came from one sample that was sequenced in a study of cytomegalovirus exposure and HLA in healthy donors. PCR primers comprised 60 Vbeta and 13 Jbeta primers. The protocol was immunoSEQ multiplex PCR, while the TCRdb copy is restricted to in-frame clones and leaves out a portion. The sample lists approximately 300,000 clones, almost 85% occurring once. Material for sequencing was PBMCs. Receptor source: a woman aged 40-49 years in good health and CMV-seropositive.

This chain links TRBV29-1 with TRBJ2-3; TRBD2 matches 13 bases. This CDR3 has 15 residues. V shed 6 bases and J 6 bases; nucleotides not matched to a gene: 9. Germline CDR1 and CDR2: SQVTM and ANQGSEA. The CDR3 is CSVDPTSGRGDTQYF. As DNA, the CDR3 is TGCAGCGTCGACCCTACTAGCGGGAGGGGGGATACGCAGTATTTT.

CDR3 DNA sequence: TGCGCCAGCAGCTTTAGACAGGGTCCGAACACTGAAGCTTTCTTT. Its protein is CASSFRQGPNTEAFF. The chain couples TRBV5-1 to TRBJ1-1, with 7 positions matching TRBD1. This CDR3 has 15 residues. Germline CDR1 and CDR2: SGHRS and YFSETQ. V trimming: 2 bases; J trimming: 1 base; junction bases outside the gene matches: 5.

The V and J genes are TRBV28 and TRBJ1-5; 10 positions agree with TRBD1. Trimming cost V 4 bases and J 0 bases; bases outside gene matches: 6. Germline CDR1 reads MDHEN; CDR2 reads SYDVKM. This CDR3 contains 17 residues. The CDR3 DNA follows: TGTGCCAGCAGTTCTCGGACAGGGGGGTATAGCAATCAGCCCCAGCATTTT. This codes for CASSSRTGGYSNQPQHF.

The rearrangement links TRBV5-1 to TRBJ2-2; tentatively, D is TRBD1 (5 bases). Germline V lookup: CDR1 SGHRS, CDR2 YFSETQ. This CDR3 contains 15 residues. The germline V and J ends were trimmed by 0 bases and 3 bases, with 9 bases remaining between them. CDR3 bases: TGCGCCAGCAGCTTGGGAATAGGGGACACCGGGGAGCTGTTTTTT. It translates to CASSLGIGDTGELFF.

This chain's CDR3 is CASSTGDNYGYTF. In DNA form, the CDR3 reads TGTGCCAGCAGCACCGGGGATAACTATGGCTACACCTTC. V usage is TRBV9 and J usage is TRBJ1-2; D is undetermined. Germline V CDR1 and CDR2: SGDLS, YYNGEE. V was clipped by 4 bases and J by 1 base, with 8 bases between them. The CDR3 has 13 residues.

The rearrangement joins TRBV15 to TRBJ2-5; D is possibly TRBD2 (6 bases). Trimming stripped 0 bases from V and 5 bases from J, with 10 bases between. This CDR3 contains 14 residues. From germline, CDR1 is LNHNV and CDR2 YYDKDF (reference sequence). CDR3 bases: TGTGCCACCAGCAGAGATCGTGGAGGGGAGACCCAGTACTTC. Translated: CATSRDRGGETQYF.

This clone was detected only a few times. The genes are TRBV11-2 and TRBJ2-1; D ambiguous. The length of the CDR3 is 17 residues. Trimming pared 5 bases from V and 0 bases from J, leaving 17 bases between. Germline-derived CDR1 and CDR2 are SGHAT and FQNNGV. The DNA for the CDR3 is TGTGCCAGCAGCCTAAGTCCATTACCAATCTCCTACAATGAGCAGTTCTTC. This sequence encodes CASSLSPLPISYNEQFF.

The chain recombines TRBV6-1 with TRBJ2-5; D may be TRBD1 (6 bases). V gave up 4 bases and J gave up 5 bases, with 17 bases separating them. This CDR3 region has 15 residues. Per the germline V gene, CDR1 is MNHNS and CDR2 is SASEGT. The CDR3 is CASSANRVHGETQYF. The CDR3 bases are TGTGCCAGCAGTGCGAACAGGGTGCATGGGGAGACCCAGTACTTC.

The chain couples TRBV28 to TRBJ2-7; D gene uncertain. Germline lookup yields CDR1 MDHEN and CDR2 SYDVKM. The CDR3 loop spans 12 amino acids. Trimming took 3 bases from V and 2 from J, leaving 5 bases between them. DNA of the CDR3: TGTGCCAGCAGTTTCGGAGCCTACGAGCAGTACTTC. Translating gives CASSFGAYEQYF.

The chain employs TRBV5-4 and TRBJ2-1; D perhaps matches TRBD2 (6 bases). Trimming left V 4 bases short and J 0 bases short, with 20 bases between. The CDR3 consists of 18 residues. Germline CDR1 reads SGHNT; CDR2 reads YYREEE (reference sequence). CDR3 protein: CASSKELAGTSSYNEQFF. CDR3 nucleotides: TGTGCCAGCAGCAAAGAACTGGCGGGAACTAGCTCCTACAATGAGCAGTTCTTC. The whole variable domain, remainder taken from reference TRBV5-4 and TRBJ2-1, is ETGVTQSPTHLIKTRGQQVTLRCSSQSGHNTVSWYQQALGQGPQFIFQYYREEENGRGNFPPRFSGLQFPNYSSELNVNALELDDSALYLCASSKELAGTSSYNEQFFGPGTRLTVL.

On this clone: Other DNA sequences in the sample encode the same CDR3. The V call is TRBV7-6, the J call TRBJ2-1; 7 bases agree with TRBD2. There are 15 residues in the CDR3. CDR1 is SGHVS and CDR2 is FNYEAQ in the germline V gene. The J segment lost 3 bases and the V segment lost 1 base, leaving 3 bases of the junction unmatched. The CDR3 loop reads CASSLGLADYNEQFF. The CDR3 coding sequence is TGTGCCAGCAGCTTAGGGCTAGCGGACTACAATGAGCAGTTCTTC.

This clone has just a few counts. The rearrangement links TRBV7-6 to TRBJ2-7, with D unclear. This CDR3 region has 14 residues. V gave up 1 base and J gave up 0 bases, with 7 bases separating them. The germline V gene has CDR1 SGHVS and CDR2 FNYEAQ. CDR3 sequence: CASSLDSVSYEQYF. CDR3 in DNA: TGTGCCAGCAGCTTAGACTCGGTCTCCTACGAGCAGTACTTC.

V and J are TRBV9 and TRBJ2-6; D gene ambiguous. The CDR3 consists of 15 residues. Germline-derived CDR1 and CDR2 are SGDLS and YYNGEE. V lost 4 bases and J 2 bases, leaving 10 bases between the germline ends. CDR3 amino acids: CASSPHPAGANVLTF. CDR3 coding DNA: TGTGCCAGCAGCCCCCACCCAGCTGGGGCCAACGTCCTGACTTTC.

The chain combines TRBV7-9 with TRBJ2-5; D might be TRBD2 (6 bases). V lost 7 bases, J lost 4 bases, and 22 bases lay in between. CDR1 and CDR2 (germline): SEHNR, FQNEAQ (reference sequence). There are 16 residues in the CDR3. DNA of the CDR3: TGTGCCAGCATCCAGTACGGGCAGGGAGGACGAGAGACCCAGTACTTC. It codes for CASIQYGQGGRETQYF.

This clone is a singleton in its sample. The J gene is TRBJ1-2, the V gene TRBV28, with 7 bases identical to TRBD1. V lost 8 bases and J lost 2; bases outside the gene matches: 5. Germline V gene sequence: CDR1 MDHEN, CDR2 SYDVKM. The CDR3 has 13 amino acids. The CDR3 region is CASSTGANYGYTF. DNA of the CDR3: TGTGCCAGCTCCACAGGGGCCAACTATGGCTACACCTTC.

The chain recombines TRBV29-1 with TRBJ2-1, with TRBD2 matching over 12 bases. Germline CDR1 reads SQVTM; CDR2 reads ANQGSEA. CDR3 size: 15 residues. With V trimmed by 2 bases and J by 9 bases, 8 bases remained unmatched. The CDR3 loop is CSVEFGLAGIGEQFF. Here the CDR3 DNA reads TGCAGCGTTGAATTTGGACTAGCGGGAATCGGTGAGCAGTTCTTC.

This sequence joins TRBV11-3 and TRBJ2-3, with 8 nucleotides matching TRBD2. The CDR3 covers 15 residues. CDR1 SGHNT and CDR2 YENEEA come from the germline V gene. J lost 2 bases, V lost 1 base, and 2 bases had no gene match. The CDR3 spells CASSLVLAVTDTQYF. CDR3 sequence (DNA): TGTGCCAGCAGCTTAGTACTAGCGGTCACAGATACGCAGTATTTT.

This sequence joins TRBV9 and TRBJ1-3; D is unresolved. V gave up 0 bases and J gave up 0 bases, with 7 bases separating them. CDR1 and CDR2 (germline): SGDLS, YYNGEE. The CDR3 length is 15 residues. The CDR3 region is CASSVDSFSGNTIYF. CDR3 DNA sequence: TGTGCCAGCAGCGTAGACAGCTTCTCTGGAAACACCATATATTTT.

This clone was observed a handful of times. The V and J genes are TRBV27 and TRBJ2-5; 7 nucleotides agree with TRBD1. The J call could be wrong; TRBJ2-7 is a better fit for the DNA end. The germline V gene encodes CDR1 MNHEY and CDR2 SMNVEV (reference sequence). The CDR3 loop spans 17 amino acids. The DNA of the CDR3 is TGTGCCAGCAGCCTACTTCCTACAGGGGAGAGGACCTACGAGCAGTACTTC. This encodes CASSLLPTGERTYEQYF.

The chain carries TRBV10-1 and TRBJ1-3; the D is unclear. Per the germline V gene, CDR1 is WNHNN and CDR2 is SYGVQD (reference sequence). The germline V and J ends were trimmed by 2 bases and 2 bases, with 13 bases remaining between them. The CDR3 covers 16 residues. The CDR3 DNA reads as TGCGCCAGCAGTGAGCCTCCCCTACCACCTGGAAACACCATATATTTT. It is translated as CASSEPPLPPGNTIYF.

The chain uses TRBV7-8 and TRBJ2-5; 9 nucleotides line up with TRBD2. The CDR3 loop spans 15 amino acids. The V gene's germline CDR1 is SGHVS and CDR2 FQNEAQ. Losses at the gene ends were 5 bases for V and 5 bases for J; bases not matched to a gene: 9. Here the CDR3 reads CASSPLAGSYETQYF. The DNA for the CDR3 is TGTGCCAGCAGCCCCCTAGCGGGAAGTTATGAGACCCAGTACTTC.

With respect to this clone: Additional DNA sequences in this sample encode the identical CDR3. J is TRBJ1-5 and V is TRBV27; D possibly corresponds to TRBD1 (6 bases). Trimming stripped 4 bases from V and 1 base from J, with 11 bases between. The CDR3 is 15 amino acids. Looked up from germline, CDR1 is MNHEY and CDR2 is SMNVEV (reference sequence). This CDR3 reads CASSWGGTSNQPQHF. The CDR3 DNA reads as TGTGCCAGCAGTTGGGGGGGGACAAGCAATCAGCCCCAGCATTTT.

This chain links TRBV19 with TRBJ1-2; D possibly corresponds to TRBD1 (5 bases). With 1 base removed from V and 7 bases from J, the gap between germline ends came to 13 bases. Germline assignment: CDR1 LNHDA and CDR2 SQIVND (reference sequence). The CDR3 has 14 residues. Written as DNA, the CDR3 is TGTGCCAGTAGTATAGTCCCGCAGGGCCTTGGCTACACCTTC. Amino acid sequence: CASSIVPQGLGYTF. Using reference TRBV19 and TRBJ1-2 for the parts outside the CDR3, the full variable domain is DGGITQSPKYLFRKEGQNVTLSCEQNLNHDAMYWYRQDPGQGLRLIYYSQIVNDFQKGDIAEGYSVSREKKESFPLTVTSAQKNPTAFYLCASSIVPQGLGYTFGSGTRLTVV.

Points on this clone: Germline is not matched at one junction end, which may reflect a read error. In nucleotides, the CDR3 is TGCGCCAGCAGCCAAGAAACCAGCCCGACCAAAAACAGTCAGTACTTC. Its translation: CASSQETSPTKNSQYF. The chain couples TRBV4-3 to TRBJ2-4, with no clear D. The germline V gene has CDR1 LGHNA and CDR2 YSLEER. The CDR3 length is 16 residues.

In DNA form, the CDR3 reads TGTGCCACCAGCAGTGGTGGGCTCAACTATGGCTACACCTTC. Translation: CATSSGGLNYGYTF. The genes are TRBV15 and TRBJ1-2, with D unclear. The CDR3 covers 14 residues. Germline CDR1 and CDR2: LNHNV and YYDKDF (reference sequence). Trimming cost V 3 bases and J 2 bases, with 10 bases left between them.

The genes are TRBV2 and TRBJ1-2, with TRBD1 matching 8 bases. V shed 4 bases, J shed 7 bases, and the junction held 8 bases outside the gene matches. The V gene's germline CDR1 is SNHLY and CDR2 FYNNEI. CDR3 length equals 14 residues. CDR3 coding DNA: TGTGCCAGCAGTGGGACAGGGCTTGTTCGTGGCTACACCTTC. Protein sequence: CASSGTGLVRGYTF.